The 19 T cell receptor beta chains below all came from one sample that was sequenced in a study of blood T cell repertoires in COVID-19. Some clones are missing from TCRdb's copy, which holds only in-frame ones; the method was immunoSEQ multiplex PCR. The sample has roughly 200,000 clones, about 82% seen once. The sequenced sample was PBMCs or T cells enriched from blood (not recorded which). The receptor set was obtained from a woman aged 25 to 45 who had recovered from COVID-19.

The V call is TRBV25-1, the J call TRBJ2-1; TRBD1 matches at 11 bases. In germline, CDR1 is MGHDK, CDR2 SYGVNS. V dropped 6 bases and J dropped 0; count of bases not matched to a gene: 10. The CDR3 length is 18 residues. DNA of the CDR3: TGTGCCAGCAGCCGGGACAGGGGGACCCTGCGCTCCTACAATGAGCAGTTCTTC. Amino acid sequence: CASSRDRGTLRSYNEQFF. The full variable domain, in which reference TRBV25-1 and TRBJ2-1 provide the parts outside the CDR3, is EADIYQTPRYLVIGTGKKITLECSQTMGHDKMYWYQQDPGMELHLIHYSYGVNSTEKGDLSSESTVSRIRTEHFPLTLESARPSHTSQYLCASSRDRGTLRSYNEQFFGPGTRLTVL.

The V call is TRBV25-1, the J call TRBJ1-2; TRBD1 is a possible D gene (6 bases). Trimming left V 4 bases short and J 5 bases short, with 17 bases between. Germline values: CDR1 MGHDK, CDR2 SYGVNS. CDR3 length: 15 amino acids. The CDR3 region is CASSAIQGPVYGYTF. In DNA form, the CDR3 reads TGTGCCAGCAGTGCTATACAGGGACCGGTGTATGGCTACACCTTC.

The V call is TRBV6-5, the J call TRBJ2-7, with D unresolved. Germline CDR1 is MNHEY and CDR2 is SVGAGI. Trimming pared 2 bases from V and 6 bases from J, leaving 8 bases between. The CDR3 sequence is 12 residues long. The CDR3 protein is CASSYADGEQYF. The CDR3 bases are TGTGCCAGCAGTTACGCGGATGGCGAGCAGTACTTC.

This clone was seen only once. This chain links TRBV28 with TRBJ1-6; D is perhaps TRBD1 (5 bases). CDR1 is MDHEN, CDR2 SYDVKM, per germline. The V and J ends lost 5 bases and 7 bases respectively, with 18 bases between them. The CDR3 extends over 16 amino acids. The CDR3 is CASSTSGRGLNSPLHF. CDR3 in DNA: TGTGCCAGCAGTACCTCAGGGAGGGGATTGAATTCACCCCTCCACTTT.

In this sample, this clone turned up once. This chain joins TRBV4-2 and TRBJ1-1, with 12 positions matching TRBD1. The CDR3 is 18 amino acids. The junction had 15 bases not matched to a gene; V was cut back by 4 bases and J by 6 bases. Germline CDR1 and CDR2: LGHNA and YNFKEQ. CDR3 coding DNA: TGTGCCAGCAGCCTACAGGGACAGGGGGCGATAGGATCTTCTGAAGCTTTCTTT. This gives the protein CASSLQGQGAIGSSEAFF.

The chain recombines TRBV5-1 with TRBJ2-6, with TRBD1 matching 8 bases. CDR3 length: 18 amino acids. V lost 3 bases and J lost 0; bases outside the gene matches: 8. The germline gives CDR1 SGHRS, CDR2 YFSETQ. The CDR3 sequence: CASSSSGTGTSGANVLTF. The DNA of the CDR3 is TGCGCCAGCAGCTCTTCCGGGACAGGCACCTCTGGGGCCAACGTCCTGACTTTC. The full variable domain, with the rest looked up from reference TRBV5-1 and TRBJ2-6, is KAGVTQTPRYLIKTRGQQVTLSCSPISGHRSVSWYQQTPGQGLQFLFEYFSETQRNKGNFPGRFSGRQFSNSRSEMNVSTLELGDSALYLCASSSSGTGTSGANVLTFGAGSRLTVL.

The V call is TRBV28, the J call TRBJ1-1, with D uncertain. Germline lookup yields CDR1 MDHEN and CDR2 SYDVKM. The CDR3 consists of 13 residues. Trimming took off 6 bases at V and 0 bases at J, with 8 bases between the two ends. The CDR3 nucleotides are TGTGCCAGCAGCCTTCACTTGAACACTGAAGCTTTCTTT. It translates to CASSLHLNTEAFF.

The CDR3 region has the DNA TGTGCCAGCAGCTTCCTCCCTGGGCAGGGGGCTTACGAGCAGTACTTC. It encodes CASSFLPGQGAYEQYF. The chain recombines TRBV7-8 with TRBJ2-7; 8 bases align to TRBD1. In germline, CDR1 is SGHVS, CDR2 FQNEAQ. This CDR3 is built from 16 residues. V lost 3 bases and J lost 4; bases outside the gene matches: 11.

CDR3 protein: CTSSQDRGLAGVVAKNIQYF. In DNA, the CDR3 is TGCACCAGCAGCCAAGATCGTGGGCTAGCGGGAGTCGTAGCCAAAAACATTCAGTACTTC. The V and J genes are TRBV1 and TRBJ2-4; the listed D gene, TRBD2, was not tested against the DNA. TRBV1 constitutes a pseudogene. There are 20 residues in the CDR3.

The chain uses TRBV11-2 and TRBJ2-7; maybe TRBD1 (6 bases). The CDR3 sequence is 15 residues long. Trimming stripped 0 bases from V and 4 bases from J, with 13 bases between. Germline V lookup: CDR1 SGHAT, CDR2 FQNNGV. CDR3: CASSLESLGGYEQYF. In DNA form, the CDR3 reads TGTGCCAGCAGCTTAGAGAGTCTAGGGGGTTACGAGCAGTACTTC.

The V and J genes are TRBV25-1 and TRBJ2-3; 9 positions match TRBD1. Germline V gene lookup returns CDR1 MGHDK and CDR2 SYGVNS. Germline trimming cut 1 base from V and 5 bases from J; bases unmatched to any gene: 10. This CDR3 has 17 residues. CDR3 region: CASSESGQGYWGDTQYF. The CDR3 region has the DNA TGTGCCAGCAGTGAATCAGGACAGGGGTATTGGGGAGATACGCAGTATTTT.

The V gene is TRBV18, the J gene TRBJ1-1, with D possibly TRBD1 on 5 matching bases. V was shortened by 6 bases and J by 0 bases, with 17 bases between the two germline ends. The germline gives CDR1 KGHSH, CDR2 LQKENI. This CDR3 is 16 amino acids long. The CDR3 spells CASSPVQDSMNTEAFF. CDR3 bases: TGTGCCAGCTCCCCAGTACAGGATTCCATGAACACTGAAGCTTTCTTT.

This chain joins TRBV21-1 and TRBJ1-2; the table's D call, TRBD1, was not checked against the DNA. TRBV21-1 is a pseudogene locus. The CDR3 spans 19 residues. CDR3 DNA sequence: TGTGCCAGCAGCAAAGGAGAAAAAGGGGGCCCGGACCCACTTGGTGGCTACACCTTC. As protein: CASSKGEKGGPDPLGGYTF.

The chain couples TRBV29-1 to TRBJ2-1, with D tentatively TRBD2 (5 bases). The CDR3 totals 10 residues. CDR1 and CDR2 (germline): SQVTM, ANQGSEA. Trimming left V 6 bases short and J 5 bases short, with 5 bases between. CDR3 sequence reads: CSVGDNEQFF. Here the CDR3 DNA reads TGCAGCGTCGGGGACAATGAGCAGTTCTTC.

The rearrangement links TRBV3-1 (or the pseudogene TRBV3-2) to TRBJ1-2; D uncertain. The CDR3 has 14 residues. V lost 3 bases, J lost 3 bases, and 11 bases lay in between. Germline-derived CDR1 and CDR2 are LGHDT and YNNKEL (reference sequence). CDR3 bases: TGTGCCAGCAGCCAGGGGATCGGGGACTATGGCTACACCTTC. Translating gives CASSQGIGDYGYTF.

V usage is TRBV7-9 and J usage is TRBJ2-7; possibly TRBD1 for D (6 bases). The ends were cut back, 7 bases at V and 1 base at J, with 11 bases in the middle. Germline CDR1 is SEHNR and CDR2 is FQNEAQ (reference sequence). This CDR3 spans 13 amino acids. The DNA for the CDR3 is TGTGCCAGCACCGAACAGGGTTCCTACGAGCAGTACTTC. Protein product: CASTEQGSYEQYF.

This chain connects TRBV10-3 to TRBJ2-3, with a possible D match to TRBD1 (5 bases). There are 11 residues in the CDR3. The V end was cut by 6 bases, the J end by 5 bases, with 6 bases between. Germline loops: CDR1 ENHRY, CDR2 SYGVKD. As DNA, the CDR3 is TGTGCCATCAGAGGGGAAGATACGCAGTATTTT. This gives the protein CAIRGEDTQYF.

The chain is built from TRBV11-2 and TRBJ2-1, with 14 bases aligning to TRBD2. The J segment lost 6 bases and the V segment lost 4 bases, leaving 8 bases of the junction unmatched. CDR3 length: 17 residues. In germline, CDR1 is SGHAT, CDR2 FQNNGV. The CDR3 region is CASSSWTSGRSLNEQFF. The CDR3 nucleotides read TGTGCCAGCAGCTCTTGGACTAGCGGGAGGAGTCTCAATGAGCAGTTCTTC.

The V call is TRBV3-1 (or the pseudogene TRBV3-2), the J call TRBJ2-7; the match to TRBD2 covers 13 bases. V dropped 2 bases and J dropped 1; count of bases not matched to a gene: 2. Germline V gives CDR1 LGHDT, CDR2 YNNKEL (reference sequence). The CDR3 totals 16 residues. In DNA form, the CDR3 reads TGTGCCAGCAGCCAAATGGGACTAGCGGGATCCTACGAGCAGTACTTC. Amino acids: CASSQMGLAGSYEQYF.